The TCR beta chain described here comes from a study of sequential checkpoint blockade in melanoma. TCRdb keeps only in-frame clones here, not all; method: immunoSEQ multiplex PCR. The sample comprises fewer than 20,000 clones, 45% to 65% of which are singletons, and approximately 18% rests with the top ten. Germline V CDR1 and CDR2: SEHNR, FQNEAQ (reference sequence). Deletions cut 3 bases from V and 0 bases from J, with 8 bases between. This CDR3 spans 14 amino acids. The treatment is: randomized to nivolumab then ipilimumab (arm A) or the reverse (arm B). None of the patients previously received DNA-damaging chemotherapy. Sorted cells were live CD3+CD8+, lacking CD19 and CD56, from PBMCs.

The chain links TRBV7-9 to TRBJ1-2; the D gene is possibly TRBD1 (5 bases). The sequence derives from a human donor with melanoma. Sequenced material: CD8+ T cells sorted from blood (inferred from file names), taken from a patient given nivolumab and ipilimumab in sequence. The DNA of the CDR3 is TGTGCCAGCAGCTTGACAGAAGCTAACTATGGCTACACCTTC. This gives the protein CASSLTEANYGYTF.